These 25 T cell receptor beta chains share one sample of origin, sequenced in a study of graft-versus-host responses after intestinal transplantation. Using immunoSEQ multiplex PCR, the repertoire was profiled, and TCRdb retains in-frame clones only, with some absent. This table has nearly 15,000 clones, approximately 62% appearing once. Lamina propria and intraepithelial lymphocytes were released by processing graft tissue. The sample was ileum tissue, taken 524 days after transplant. The receptors come from a human patient who received an intestinal transplant, so some T cells may come from the graft donor.

The chain recombines TRBV30 with TRBJ1-4; the match to TRBD1 covers 8 bases. Germline assignment: CDR1 GTSNPN and CDR2 SVGIG (reference sequence). This CDR3 has 15 amino acids. Trimming removed 1 base from V and 2 bases from J; junction bases left unmatched: 3. CDR3 coding DNA: TGTGCCTGGAGTGAAACAGGGGGGACTAATGAAAAACTGTTTTTT. Its protein product is CAWSETGGTNEKLFF. Complete variable domain (other parts from reference TRBV30 and TRBJ1-4): SQTIHQWPATLVQPVGSPLSLECTVEGTSNPNLYWYRQAAGRGLQLLFYSVGIGQISSEVPQNLSASRPQDRQFILSSKKLLLSDSGFYLCAWSETGGTNEKLFFGSGTQLSVL.

This clone is classed as medium-sized. The J gene is TRBJ1-2, the V gene TRBV6-5, with 11 bases lining up with TRBD1. The germline gives CDR1 MNHEY, CDR2 SVGAGI. V was clipped by 7 bases and J by 6 bases; unmatched bases: 10. The CDR3 spans 15 residues. The CDR3: CASKDPGQGANGYTF. CDR3 nucleotide sequence: TGTGCCAGCAAGGACCCCGGACAGGGGGCGAATGGCTACACCTTC.

This clone was counted only a few times. Written as DNA, the CDR3 is TGCAGCGTTTCTAGCGGGGGCGGTGAGCAGTACTTC. This translates into CSVSSGGGEQYF. The chain couples TRBV29-1 to TRBJ2-7; 10 bases match TRBD2. V trimming: 5 bases; J trimming: 7 bases; junction bases outside the gene matches: 5. This CDR3 region has 12 residues. From germline, CDR1 is SQVTM and CDR2 ANQGSEA.

The V gene is TRBV7-9, the J gene TRBJ2-2; a possible D gene is TRBD1 (5 bases). Trimming left V 1 base short and J 3 bases short, with 9 bases between. Per germline, CDR1 SEHNR and CDR2 FQNEAQ (reference sequence). This CDR3 has 15 amino acids. CDR3 sequence reads: CASSLVQADTGELFF. The CDR3 nucleotides are TGTGCCAGCAGCTTAGTACAGGCGGACACCGGGGAGCTGTTTTTT.

This sequence joins TRBV2 and TRBJ1-2; D is possibly TRBD1 (6 bases). Looked up from germline, CDR1 is SNHLY and CDR2 is FYNNEI. The CDR3 consists of 16 residues. V lost 3 bases, J lost 3 bases, and 17 bases lay in between. CDR3 nucleotide sequence: TGTGCCAGCAGTGAGTATCGCCGGACAGACTACTATGGCTACACCTTC. Its translation is CASSEYRRTDYYGYTF.

The chain combines TRBV16 with TRBJ2-7, with D perhaps matching TRBD1 (5 bases). V lost 0 bases and J lost 0, with 12 bases in between. This CDR3 region has 16 residues. In germline, CDR1 is KGHSY, CDR2 FQNENV. The CDR3 reads CASSQSVGANSYEQYF. The CDR3, as DNA: TGTGCCAGCAGCCAATCGGTAGGGGCCAACTCCTACGAGCAGTACTTC.

The chain carries TRBV7-2 and TRBJ1-2; perhaps TRBD1 as D (5 bases). The germline V and J ends were trimmed by 1 base and 4 bases, with 10 bases remaining between them. This CDR3 is built from 14 residues. Looked up from germline, CDR1 is SGHTA and CDR2 is FQGNSA. The CDR3 is CASSLGGRAYGYTF. CDR3 DNA: TGTGCCAGCAGCTTAGGTGGCAGGGCCTATGGCTACACCTTC. The full variable domain, with the rest looked up from reference TRBV7-2 and TRBJ1-2, is GAGVSQSPSNKVTEKGKDVELRCDPISGHTALYWYRQSLGQGLEFLIYFQGNSAPDKSGLPSDRFSAERTGGSVSTLTIQRTQQEDSAVYLCASSLGGRAYGYTFGSGTRLTVV.

The rearrangement links TRBV30 to TRBJ2-3; the match to TRBD2 covers 12 bases. Germline V gives CDR1 GTSNPN, CDR2 SVGIG (reference sequence). V dropped 6 bases and J dropped 6; count of bases not matched to a gene: 7. The CDR3 consists of 14 residues. In nucleotides, the CDR3 is TGTGCCTGCTCTAGCGGGGGGGTGGGGGATACGCAGTATTTT. Its protein is CACSSGGVGDTQYF.

There are a few counts of this clone. The chain joins TRBV7-9 to TRBJ1-3; D ambiguous. Germline V lookup: CDR1 SEHNR, CDR2 FQNEAQ (reference sequence). The V and J ends lost 5 bases and 0 bases respectively, with 11 bases between them. The CDR3 totals 15 residues. CDR3 DNA sequence: TGTGCCAGCAGCGCACAACAGAGCTCTGGAAACACCATATATTTT. It encodes CASSAQQSSGNTIYF. The variable domain in full, with the rest retrieved from reference TRBV7-9 and TRBJ1-3, is DTGVSQNPRHKITKRGQNVTFRCDPISEHNRLYWYRQTLGQGPEFLTYFQNEAQLEKSRLLSDRFSAERPKGSFSTLEIQRTEQGDSAMYLCASSAQQSSGNTIYFGEGSWLTVV.

V and J are TRBV7-2 and TRBJ2-3, with a tentative D call TRBD1 (5 bases). The germline V gene has CDR1 SGHTA and CDR2 FQGNSA. Trimming cost V 8 bases and J 6 bases, with 9 bases left between them. The CDR3 runs to 11 residues. CDR3 loop: CASGHGDTQYF. The CDR3 bases are TGTGCCAGCGGACACGGGGATACGCAGTATTTT.

The chain employs TRBV6-7 and TRBJ1-1; D ambiguous. TRBV6-7 is filed as an ORF, its function uncertain. Trimming stripped 1 base from V and 7 bases from J, with 7 bases between. The CDR3 totals 12 residues. CDR3 protein: CASSYFNCEAFF. CDR3 DNA sequence: TGTGCCAGCAGTTACTTTAATTGTGAAGCTTTCTTT.

V is TRBV7-9 and J is TRBJ2-3, with 7 positions matching TRBD2. Germline CDR1 reads SEHNR; CDR2 reads FQNEAQ (reference sequence). The CDR3 runs to 14 residues. V lost 4 bases to trimming and J lost 1 base; unmatched junction nucleotides: 2. CDR3 bases: TGTGCCAGCAGCTCTGCGGGGGGCACAGATACGCAGTATTTT. Translation: CASSSAGGTDTQYF.

The chain couples TRBV5-1 to TRBJ1-2, with 10 bases lining up with TRBD1. V dropped 2 bases and J dropped 8; count of bases not matched to a gene: 3. There are 13 residues in the CDR3. Germline lookup yields CDR1 SGHRS and CDR2 YFSETQ. CDR3 bases: TGCGCCAGCAGCTTCGACAGGGGGCTAGGCTACACCTTC. Its protein is CASSFDRGLGYTF.

This rearrangement joins TRBV5-5 to TRBJ2-7; possibly TRBD2 for D (6 bases). The V and J ends lost 0 bases and 9 bases respectively, with 19 bases between them. CDR1 is SGHKS and CDR2 is YYEKEE in the germline V gene (reference sequence). CDR3 length equals 15 residues. The chain's CDR3 is CASSLAGGEMGGQYF. In DNA, the CDR3 is TGTGCCAGCAGCTTGGCAGGCGGGGAAATGGGAGGGCAGTACTTC.

In nucleotides, the CDR3 is TGCGCCAGCAGCCCTCCCGACAGGGGGAACTATGGCTACACCTTC. This translates into CASSPPDRGNYGYTF. The chain combines TRBV4-1 with TRBJ1-2; 9 bases align to TRBD1. The germline CDR1 and CDR2 sequences are MGHRA and YSYEKL. The CDR3 totals 15 residues. The junction had 5 bases not matched to a gene; V was cut back by 4 bases and J by 2 bases.

The chain has TRBV29-1 and TRBJ1-1; 11 positions agree with TRBD1. The germline V gene has CDR1 SQVTM and CDR2 ANQGSEA. After removal of 6 bases from V and 9 bases from J, the junction contained 6 bases not matched to a gene. The CDR3 totals 12 residues. The CDR3 spells CSVTMDRGQAFF. The CDR3 DNA sequence: TGCAGCGTCACTATGGACAGGGGGCAAGCTTTCTTT.

The chain couples TRBV2 to TRBJ1-3; D perhaps matches TRBD1 (5 bases). Germline CDR1 and CDR2: SNHLY and FYNNEI. This CDR3 contains 13 residues. V was clipped by 5 bases and J by 4 bases, with 9 bases between them. The CDR3 reads CASSRGSGNTIYF. As DNA, the CDR3 is TGTGCCAGCAGTAGGGGTTCCGGAAACACCATATATTTT.

The chain employs TRBV7-2 and TRBJ2-5; D call uncertain. This CDR3 has 13 amino acids. The germline V and J ends were trimmed by 6 bases and 1 base, with 9 bases remaining between them. The germline gives CDR1 SGHTA, CDR2 FQGNSA. For the CDR3, the DNA is TGTGCCAGCAGGCGGTCGATCCAAGAGACCCAGTACTTC. Protein: CASRRSIQETQYF.

This clone was observed a handful of times. The chain links TRBV11-2 to TRBJ2-3, with D uncertain. CDR1 SGHAT and CDR2 FQNNGV come from the germline V gene. The CDR3 is 13 amino acids. V gave up 3 bases and J gave up 2 bases, with 6 bases separating them. This CDR3 is CASSFFNTDTQYF. CDR3 sequence (DNA): TGTGCCAGCAGCTTCTTTAACACAGATACGCAGTATTTT.

There are a few counts of this clone. The chain uses TRBV4-3 and TRBJ1-4, with D perhaps matching TRBD1 (6 bases). Germline V gene sequence: CDR1 LGHNA, CDR2 YSLEER. This CDR3 comprises 15 residues. The V end lost 1 base, the J end lost 5 bases, and 11 bases lay between the germline ends. CDR3 sequence reads: CASSQGHRDNEKLFF. CDR3 DNA: TGCGCCAGCAGCCAAGGTCACAGGGACAATGAAAAACTGTTTTTT.

The chain joins TRBV2 to TRBJ2-7; D gene ambiguous. The germline V and J ends were trimmed by 5 bases and 6 bases, with 14 bases remaining between them. The CDR3 is 13 residues long. CDR1 and CDR2 from the germline V gene are SNHLY and FYNNEI. The CDR3 DNA is TGTGCCAGCAGTTATATTGAGGTGGGCGAGCAGTACTTC. This gives the protein CASSYIEVGEQYF.

The chain links TRBV11-2 to TRBJ1-2; 7 bases map to TRBD1. The CDR3 covers 14 residues. The junction had 5 bases not matched to a gene; V was cut back by 5 bases and J by 2 bases. Looked up from germline, CDR1 is SGHAT and CDR2 is FQNNGV. CDR3 amino acids: CASSQRQGNYGYTF. The DNA of the CDR3 is TGTGCCAGCAGCCAAAGACAGGGAAACTATGGCTACACCTTC.

This clone was seen a single time. The J gene is TRBJ2-7, the V gene TRBV7-9, with D possibly being TRBD2 (8 bases). CDR1 is SEHNR and CDR2 is FQNEAQ in the germline V gene (reference sequence). V lost 5 bases to trimming and J lost 4 bases, with 18 bases between them. CDR3 length: 15 residues. CDR3 nucleotide sequence: TGTGCCAGCAGCCCCCGGGAGGGGGCGAGGTACGAGCAGTACTTC. Protein product: CASSPREGARYEQYF. Variable domain in full (rest from reference TRBV7-9 and TRBJ2-7): DTGVSQNPRHKITKRGQNVTFRCDPISEHNRLYWYRQTLGQGPEFLTYFQNEAQLEKSRLLSDRFSAERPKGSFSTLEIQRTEQGDSAMYLCASSPREGARYEQYFGPGTRLTVT.

J is TRBJ1-1 and V is TRBV18; unclear D gene. This CDR3 region has 17 residues. The germline gives CDR1 KGHSH, CDR2 LQKENI. Trimming left V 0 bases short and J 3 bases short, with 17 bases between. DNA of the CDR3: TGTGCCAGCTCACCACCAAGAGGGAACGGCTTGGACACTGAAGCTTTCTTT. This gives the protein CASSPPRGNGLDTEAFF.

The chain combines TRBV7-2 with TRBJ2-7; TRBD2 matches 12 bases. Looked up from germline, CDR1 is SGHTA and CDR2 is FQGNSA. V lost 1 base to trimming and J lost 1 base; unmatched junction nucleotides: 11. The CDR3 runs 19 residues. The CDR3 sequence: CASSLGLTRTSGGSYEQYF. Here the CDR3 DNA reads TGTGCCAGCAGCTTAGGGTTAACTAGAACTAGCGGGGGGTCCTACGAGCAGTACTTC.